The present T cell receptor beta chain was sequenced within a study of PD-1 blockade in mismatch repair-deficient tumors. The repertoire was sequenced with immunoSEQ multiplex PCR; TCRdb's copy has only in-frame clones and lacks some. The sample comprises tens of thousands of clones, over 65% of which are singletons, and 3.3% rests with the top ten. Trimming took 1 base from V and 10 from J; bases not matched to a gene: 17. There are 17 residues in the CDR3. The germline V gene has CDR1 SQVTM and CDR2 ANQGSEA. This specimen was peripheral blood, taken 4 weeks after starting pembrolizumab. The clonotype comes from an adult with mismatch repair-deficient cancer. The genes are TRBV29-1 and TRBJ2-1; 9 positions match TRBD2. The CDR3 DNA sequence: TGCAGCGTTGAAGGGGTGGGCACTTCGCGGGAGGGAGGGGAGCAGTTCTTC. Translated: CSVEGVGTSREGGEQFF.